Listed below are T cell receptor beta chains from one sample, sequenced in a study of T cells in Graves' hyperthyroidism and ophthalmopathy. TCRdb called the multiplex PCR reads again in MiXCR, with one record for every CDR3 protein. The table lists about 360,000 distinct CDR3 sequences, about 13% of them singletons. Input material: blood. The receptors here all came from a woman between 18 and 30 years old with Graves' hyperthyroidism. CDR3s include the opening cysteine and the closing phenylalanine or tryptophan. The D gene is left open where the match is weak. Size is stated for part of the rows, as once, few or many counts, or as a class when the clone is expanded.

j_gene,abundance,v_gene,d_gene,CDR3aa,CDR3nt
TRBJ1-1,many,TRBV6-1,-,CASHLDGATEAFF,TGTGCCAGCCACCTCGACGGCGCTACTGAAGCTTTCTTT
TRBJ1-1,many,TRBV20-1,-,CSALPSGQAFF,TGCAGTGCCCTTCCGTCGGGCCAGGCTTTCTTT
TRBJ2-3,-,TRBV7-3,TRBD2,CASSFSGSFADTQYF,TGTGCCAGCAGCTTTAGCGGGAGTTTCGCAGATACGCAGTATTTT
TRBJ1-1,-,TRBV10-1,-,CASSDRLGNTEAFF,TGCGCCAGCAGTGATAGACTGGGGAACACTGAAGCTTTCTTT
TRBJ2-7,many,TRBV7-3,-,CASSLFTDTLYEQYF,TGTGCCAGCAGCTTATTCACGGACACCCTCTACGAGCAGTACTTC
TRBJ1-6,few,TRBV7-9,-,CASSLSGSRNYNSPLHF,TGTGCCAGCAGCTTAAGTGGGAGCCGTAACTATAATTCACCCCTCCACTTT
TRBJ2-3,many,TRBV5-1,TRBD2,CASSLWLAGGTDTQYF,TGCGCCAGCAGCTTATGGCTAGCGGGGGGCACAGATACGCAGTATTTT
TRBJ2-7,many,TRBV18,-,CASSLGVPSSYEQYF,TGTGCCAGCTCATTAGGGGTTCCAAGCTCCTACGAGCAGTACTTC
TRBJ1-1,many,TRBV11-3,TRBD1,CASSLTGVANTEAFF,TGTGCCAGCAGCTTAACAGGGGTCGCGAACACTGAAGCTTTCTTT
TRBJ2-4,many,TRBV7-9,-,CASSLVASDGGDIQYF,TGTGCCAGCAGCTTAGTGGCTAGCGATGGGGGAGACATTCAGTACTTC
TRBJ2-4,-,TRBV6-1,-,CASPTYTKNIQYF,TGTGCCAGTCCGACCTATACCAAAAACATTCAGTACTTC
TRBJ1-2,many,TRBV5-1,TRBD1,CASSWSTGEDGYTF,TGCGCCAGCAGCTGGTCGACAGGGGAGGATGGCTACACCTTC
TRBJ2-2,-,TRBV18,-,CASSPPRPGELFF,TGTGCCAGCTCCCCCCCGCGTCCCGGGGAGCTGTTTTTT
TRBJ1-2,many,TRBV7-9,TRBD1,CASSLGTGFYGYTF,TGTGCCAGCAGCCTAGGGACAGGGTTCTATGGCTACACCTTC
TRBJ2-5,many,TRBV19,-,CASSIDRQETQYF,TGTGCCAGTAGTATTGACAGACAAGAGACCCAGTACTTC
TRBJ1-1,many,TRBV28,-,CASSSLHLSQAFF,TGTGCCAGCAGTTCCCTTCATCTCTCCCAAGCTTTCTTT
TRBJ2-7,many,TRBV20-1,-,CSASLASYEQYF,TGCAGTGCTAGTCTGGCCTCCTACGAGCAGTACTTC
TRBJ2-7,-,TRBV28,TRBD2,CASSLGLAGVREQYF,TGTGCCAGCAGTTTAGGGCTAGCGGGAGTAAGGGAGCAGTACTTC
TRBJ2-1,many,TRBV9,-,CASSVEGDGYNEQFF,TGTGCCAGCAGCGTAGAGGGGGATGGATACAATGAGCAGTTCTTC
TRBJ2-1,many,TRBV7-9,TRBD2,CASSPYGGGEGEQFF,TGTGCCAGCAGCCCTTACGGGGGAGGGGAGGGTGAGCAGTTCTTC
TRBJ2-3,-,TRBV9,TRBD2,CASSVGPTSTRTTDTQYF,TGTGCCAGCAGCGTAGGTCCGACTAGCACTCGAACCACAGATACGCAGTATTTT
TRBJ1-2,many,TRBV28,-,CASSLPPRRGRNYGYTF,TGTGCCAGCAGTTTGCCCCCGCGCAGGGGCCGCAACTATGGCTACACCTTC
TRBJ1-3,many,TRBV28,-,CASSLFRTELLSSGNTIYF,TGTGCCAGCAGTTTGTTTAGGACAGAGCTCTTGAGCTCTGGAAACACCATATATTTT
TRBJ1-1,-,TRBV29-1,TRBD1,CSVGEGATEAFF,TGCAGCGTTGGGGAGGGGGCCACTGAAGCTTTCTTT
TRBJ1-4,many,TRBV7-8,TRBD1,CASTTLGTGVEKLFF,TGTGCCAGCACTACCTTGGGGACAGGGGTTGAAAAACTGTTTTTT
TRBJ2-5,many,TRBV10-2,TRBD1,CASQTTGGVETQYF,TGCGCCAGCCAGACGACAGGGGGAGTCGAGACCCAGTACTTC
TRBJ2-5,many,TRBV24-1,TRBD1,CATSDFGTGGPETQYF,TGTGCCACCAGTGATTTTGGGACAGGGGGCCCGGAGACCCAGTACTTC
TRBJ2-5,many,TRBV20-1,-,CSARAFVWTDQETQYF,TGCAGTGCTAGAGCCTTCGTCTGGACGGACCAAGAGACCCAGTACTTC